This TCR beta chain was recovered during a study of monozygotic twins with inflammatory bowel disease. Findings and caveats of the study: Especially where disease activity was present, IBD patients had fewer clonotypes in common with others than healthy twins did.

Each CDR3 protein gets one entry in TCRdb, which reprocessed the 5' RACE reads and gives no DNA. In all, the sample yields approximately 210,000 distinct CDR3 sequences. This CDR3 comprises 14 residues. Per germline, CDR1 SGHRS and CDR2 YFSETQ. Details on this clonotype: Its antigen is unknown.

Material for sequencing was blood. The chain links TRBV5-1 to TRBJ2-2; TCRdb designates TRBD2, a call that cannot be tested without DNA. The TCR originated in a human donor with ulcerative colitis or Crohn's disease, or a healthy co-twin of an affected twin (not recorded which). The CDR3: CASSLGLGSGELFF.